Listed here are 3 T cell receptor beta chains from one sample, sequenced in a study of blood T cells in healthy people across ages. The authors ran a second PCR of 7 to 11 cycles using a sample-barcoded 5' primer and a J-beta primer mix. MiXCR, run by TCRdb on the 5' RACE reads, gives a single entry per CDR3 protein. The table has more than 1.4 million distinct CDR3 sequences, around 39% seen once. The specimen was blood. The receptors were sampled from a woman aged 18-29 years in good health.

The rearrangement uses TRBV7-9 and TRBJ2-5; D may be TRBD1 (5 bases). V lost 5 bases and J 4 bases, leaving 14 bases between the germline ends. Germline assignment: CDR1 SEHNR and CDR2 FQNEAQ (reference sequence). There are 14 residues in the CDR3. In DNA, the CDR3 is TGTGCCAGCAGCCCTATGTGGGGCACAGAGACCCAGTACTTC. Residues: CASSPMWGTETQYF.

This clonotype was seen many times. This chain connects TRBV7-3 to TRBJ2-3, with TRBD2 identical over 7 bases. The CDR3 sequence is 13 residues long. Germline assignment: CDR1 SGHTA and CDR2 FQGTGA. Losses at the gene ends were 1 base for V and 5 bases for J; bases not matched to a gene: 0. The CDR3 DNA follows: TGTGCCAGCAGCTTAAGGGAGGGAGATACGCAGTATTTT. It specifies CASSLREGDTQYF. The full variable domain, completed using reference TRBV7-3 and TRBJ2-3, is GAGVSQTPSNKVTEKGKYVELRCDPISGHTALYWYRQSLGQGPEFLIYFQGTGAADDSGLPNDRFFAVRPEGSVSTLKIQRTERGDSAVYLCASSLREGDTQYFGPGTRLTVL.

This clonotype has more than one count but fewer than ten. The CDR3 DNA reads TGTGCCAGCAGGTCCGGGGGCGGGAACACCGGGGAGCTGTTTTTT. As protein: CASRSGGGNTGELFF. This sequence joins TRBV9 and TRBJ2-2; D could derive from TRBD1 or TRBD2 (6 bases each). The germline gives CDR1 SGDLS, CDR2 YYNGEE. The CDR3 is 15 amino acids. V was trimmed by 5 bases and J by 1 base, leaving 12 bases between them. Variable domain in full (rest from reference TRBV9 and TRBJ2-2): DSGVTQTPKHLITATGQRVTLRCSPRSGDLSVYWYQQSLDQGLQFLIQYYNGEERAKGNILERFSAQQFPDLHSELNLSSLELGDSALYFCASRSGGGNTGELFFGEGSRLTVL.